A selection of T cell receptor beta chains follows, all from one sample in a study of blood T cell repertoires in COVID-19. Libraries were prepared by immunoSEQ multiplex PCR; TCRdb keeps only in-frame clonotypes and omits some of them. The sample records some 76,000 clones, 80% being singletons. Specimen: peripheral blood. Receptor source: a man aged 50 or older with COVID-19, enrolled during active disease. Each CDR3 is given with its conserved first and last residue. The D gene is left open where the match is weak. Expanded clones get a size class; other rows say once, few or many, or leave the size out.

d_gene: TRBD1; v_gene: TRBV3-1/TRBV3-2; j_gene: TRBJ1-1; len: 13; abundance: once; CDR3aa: CASSQGGGREAFF; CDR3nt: TGTGCCAGCAGCCAAGGAGGGGGCAGGGAAGCTTTCTTT
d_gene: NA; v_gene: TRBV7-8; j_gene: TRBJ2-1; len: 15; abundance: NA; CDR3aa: CASSLVGWPYNEQFF; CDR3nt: TGTGCCAGCAGCTTAGTCGGGTGGCCCTACAATGAGCAGTTCTTC
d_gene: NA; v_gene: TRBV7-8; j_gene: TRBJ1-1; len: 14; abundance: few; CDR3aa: CASSARGGSTEAFF; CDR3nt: TGTGCCAGCAGCGCACGTGGAGGGAGCACTGAAGCTTTCTTT
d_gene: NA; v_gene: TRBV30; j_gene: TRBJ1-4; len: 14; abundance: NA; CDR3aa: CAWGLGRENEKLFF; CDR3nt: TGTGCCTGGGGACTAGGTCGGGAAAATGAAAAACTGTTTTTT
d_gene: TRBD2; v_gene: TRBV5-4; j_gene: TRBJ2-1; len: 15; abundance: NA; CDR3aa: CASSPVLAGYHEQFF; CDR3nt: TGTGCCAGCAGCCCCGTACTAGCGGGTTACCATGAGCAGTTCTTC
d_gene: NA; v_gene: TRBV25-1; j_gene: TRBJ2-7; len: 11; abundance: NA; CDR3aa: CASSNQYEQYF; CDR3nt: TGTGCCAGCAGTAATCAGTACGAGCAGTACTTC
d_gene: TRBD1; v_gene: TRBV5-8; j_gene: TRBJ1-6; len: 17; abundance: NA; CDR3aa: CASSPRGHSSYNSPLHF; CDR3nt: TGTGCCAGCAGCCCCAGGGGGCACAGCTCCTATAATTCACCCCTCCACTTT
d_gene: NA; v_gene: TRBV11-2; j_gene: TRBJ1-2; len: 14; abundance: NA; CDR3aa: CASSRGTQEYGYTF; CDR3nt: TGTGCCAGCAGCAGGGGGACCCAGGAATATGGCTACACCTTC
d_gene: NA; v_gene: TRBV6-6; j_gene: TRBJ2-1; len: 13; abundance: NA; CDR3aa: CASSPTGYNEQFF; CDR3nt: TGTGCCAGCAGCCCGACAGGATACAATGAGCAGTTCTTC
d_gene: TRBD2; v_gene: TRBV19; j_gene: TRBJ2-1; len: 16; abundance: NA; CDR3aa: CASSIGLAGSYNEQFF; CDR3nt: TGTGCCAGTAGTATAGGTCTAGCGGGTTCTTACAATGAGCAGTTCTTC
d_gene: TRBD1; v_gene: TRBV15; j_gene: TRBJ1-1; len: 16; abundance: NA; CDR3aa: CATSVRQGAMNTEAFF; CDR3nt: TGTGCCACCAGCGTCAGACAGGGGGCAATGAACACTGAAGCTTTCTTT
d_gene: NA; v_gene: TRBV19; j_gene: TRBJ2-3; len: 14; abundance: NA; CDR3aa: CASSIETSTDTQYF; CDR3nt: TGTGCCAGTAGTATAGAGACTAGCACAGATACGCAGTATTTT
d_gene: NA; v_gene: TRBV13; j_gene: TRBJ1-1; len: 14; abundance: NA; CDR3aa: CASSLGQGYAEAFF; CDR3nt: TGTGCCAGCAGCTTAGGACAGGGTTACGCTGAAGCTTTCTTT
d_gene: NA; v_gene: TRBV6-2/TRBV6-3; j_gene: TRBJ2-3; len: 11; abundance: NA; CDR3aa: CASSDSYTQYF; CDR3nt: TGTGCCAGCAGTGACAGTTATACGCAGTATTTT
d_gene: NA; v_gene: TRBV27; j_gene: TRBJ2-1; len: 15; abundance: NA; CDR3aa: CASSRLGPGANEQFF; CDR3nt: TGTGCCAGCAGTAGACTTGGGCCAGGGGCCAATGAGCAGTTCTTC
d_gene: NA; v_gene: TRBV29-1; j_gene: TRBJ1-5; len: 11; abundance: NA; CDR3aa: CSVEDLQPQHF; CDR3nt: TGCAGCGTTGAAGATCTCCAGCCCCAGCATTTT
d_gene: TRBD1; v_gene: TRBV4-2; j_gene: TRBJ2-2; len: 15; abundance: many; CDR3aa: CASSRTGGETGELFF; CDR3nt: TGTGCCAGCAGTAGGACAGGGGGCGAAACCGGGGAGCTGTTTTTT
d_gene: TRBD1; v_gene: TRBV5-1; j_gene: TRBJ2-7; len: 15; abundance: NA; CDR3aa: CASSSQQGRIDEQYF; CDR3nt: TGCGCCAGCAGCTCGCAACAGGGGCGGATCGACGAGCAGTACTTC
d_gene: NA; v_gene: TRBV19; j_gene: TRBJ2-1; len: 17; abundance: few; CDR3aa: CASSTTTTKWGYNEQFF; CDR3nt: TGTGCCAGTAGTACGACTACTACAAAGTGGGGTTACAATGAGCAGTTCTTC
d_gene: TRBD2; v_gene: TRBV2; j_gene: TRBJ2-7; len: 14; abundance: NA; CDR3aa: CASAIAGGDYEQYF; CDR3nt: TGTGCCAGCGCCATAGCGGGAGGGGACTACGAGCAGTACTTC
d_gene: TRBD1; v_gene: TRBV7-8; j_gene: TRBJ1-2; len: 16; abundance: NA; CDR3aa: CASSLGLSGGGYGYTF; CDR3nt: TGTGCCAGCAGCTTAGGTTTATCAGGGGGCGGATATGGCTACACCTTC
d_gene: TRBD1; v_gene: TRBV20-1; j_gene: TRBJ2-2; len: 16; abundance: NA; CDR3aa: CSASPLQGAQVGELFF; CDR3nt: TGCAGTGCTAGTCCACTCCAGGGGGCTCAGGTCGGGGAGCTGTTTTTT